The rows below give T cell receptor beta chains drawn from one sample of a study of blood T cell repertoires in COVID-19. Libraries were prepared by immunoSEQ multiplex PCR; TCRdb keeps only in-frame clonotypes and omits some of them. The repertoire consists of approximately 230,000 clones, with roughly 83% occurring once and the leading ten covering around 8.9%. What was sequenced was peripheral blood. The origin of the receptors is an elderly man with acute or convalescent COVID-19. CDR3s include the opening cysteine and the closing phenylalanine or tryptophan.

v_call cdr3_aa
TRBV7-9 CASSPSGLSGNTIYF
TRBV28 CASSLKGLSYNEQFF
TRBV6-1 CASSANRDRGYYGYTF
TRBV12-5 CASEKGLATDTQYF
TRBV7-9 CASSLIAGVETQYF
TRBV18 CASSQRASGEHPNYEQYF
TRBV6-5 CASNSVNTEAFF
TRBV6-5 CASSHRDRVTEAFF
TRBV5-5 CASSFDGTGYEQYF
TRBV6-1 CASSATRTSGSTDTQYF
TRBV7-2 CASSWGLAGGSSYEQYF
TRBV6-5 CASRDREYGYTF
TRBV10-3 CAISGTGGLETQYF
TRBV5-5 CASRPAPTGDSGNTIYF
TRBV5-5 CASSAATGPYEQYF
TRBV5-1 CASSLRRDSSYEQYF
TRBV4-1 CASSQDGQRNSPLHF
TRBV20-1 CSASATASVFGELFF
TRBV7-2 CASSRPRTPNEQFF
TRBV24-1 CATSDLVASGGTPETQYF
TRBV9 CASSPQPQGAYEQYF
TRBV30 CAWSVGETNYGYTF
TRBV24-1 CATSVAPGQGIHEQYF
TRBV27 CASSSLGGNYGYTF
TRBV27 CASSPSWGEPYEQYF
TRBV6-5 CASSRRGAYGYTF
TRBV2 CASSPWRGGDTEAFF
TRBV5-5 CASSGDRSIYNSPLHF
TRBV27 CASSSPAWEGGRPQHF
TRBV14 CASSQGLAGGQETQYF
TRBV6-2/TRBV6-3 CASSPDSATYEQYF
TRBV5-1 CASSSTGVYGYTF
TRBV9 CASSATRGSGGGSLNEQFF
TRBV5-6 CASSGTRFSYNEQFF
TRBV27 CATWGQGGIEQFF
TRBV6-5 CASSYDRTGGVSPLHF
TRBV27 CASRPTGDGTGELFF
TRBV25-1 CASTSYRDTGGYTF
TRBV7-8 CASSFETRVSTEAFF
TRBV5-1 CASSLGQPQSEQYF
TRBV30 CAWSVSFNEKLFF
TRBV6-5 CASSWDRAQPQHF
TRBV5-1 CASSPGVPGQELFF
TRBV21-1 CASSPQPRDRRNTEAFF
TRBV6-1 CASSENWGGTGRTGELFF
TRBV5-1 CASSLASGGARTDTQYF
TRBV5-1 CASWDSPEKLFF
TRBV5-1 CASGRQGTNEKLFF
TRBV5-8 CASSLDGTARTDTQYF
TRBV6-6 CASSPDSAGNTIYF
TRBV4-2 CASSQDSSRVLFGSPLHF
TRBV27 CASSLWGQGGSPLHF
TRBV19 CASSTGDRVNYGYTF
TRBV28 CASRATGNSPLHF
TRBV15 CATSRDRDSYNEQFF
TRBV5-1 CASSSGQLYNEQFF
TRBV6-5 CASSYGVAAGNEQFF
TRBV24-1 CATSDLQGQKAFF
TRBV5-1 CASSLSGASSGNTIYF